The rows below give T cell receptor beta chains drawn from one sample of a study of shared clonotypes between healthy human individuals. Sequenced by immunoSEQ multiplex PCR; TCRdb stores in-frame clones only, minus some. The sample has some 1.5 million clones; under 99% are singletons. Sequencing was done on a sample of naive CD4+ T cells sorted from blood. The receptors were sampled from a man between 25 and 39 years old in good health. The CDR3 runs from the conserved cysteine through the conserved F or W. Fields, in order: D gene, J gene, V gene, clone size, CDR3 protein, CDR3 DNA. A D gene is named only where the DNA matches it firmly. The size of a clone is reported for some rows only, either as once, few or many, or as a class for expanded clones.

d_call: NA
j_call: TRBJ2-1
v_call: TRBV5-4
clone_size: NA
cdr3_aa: CASSLVGSGTPYNEQFF
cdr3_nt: TGTGCCAGCAGCTTGGTTGGTTCCGGGACCCCATACAATGAGCAGTTCTTC

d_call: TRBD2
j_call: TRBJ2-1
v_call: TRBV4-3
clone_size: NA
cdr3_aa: CASSQDTVDSGDSLLF
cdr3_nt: TGCGCCAGCAGCCAAGATACAGTTGATAGCGGGGACTCTCTACTCTTC

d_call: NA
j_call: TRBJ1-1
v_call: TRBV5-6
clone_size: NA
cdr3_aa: CAGDQAFF
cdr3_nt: TGTGCCGGCGATCAAGCTTTCTTT

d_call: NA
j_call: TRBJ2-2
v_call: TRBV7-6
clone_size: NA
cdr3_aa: CASSFEGTGELFF
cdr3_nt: TGTGCCAGCAGCTTTGAAGGGACCGGGGAGCTGTTTTTT

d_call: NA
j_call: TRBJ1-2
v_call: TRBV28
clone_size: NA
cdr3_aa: CASSTGPYGYTF
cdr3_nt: TGTGCCAGCAGTACAGGGCCTTATGGCTACACCTTC

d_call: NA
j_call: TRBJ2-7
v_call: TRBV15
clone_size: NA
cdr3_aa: CATSRDPGSGDEQYF
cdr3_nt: TGTGCCACCAGCAGAGATCCCGGGTCGGGGGACGAGCAGTACTTC

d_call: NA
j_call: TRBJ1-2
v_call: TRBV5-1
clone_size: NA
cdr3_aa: CASSLGVTNYGYTF
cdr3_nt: TGCGCCAGCAGCTTGGGGGTTACTAACTATGGCTACACCTTC

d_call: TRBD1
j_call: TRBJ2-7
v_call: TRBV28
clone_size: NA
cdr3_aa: CASTGTGGYEQYF
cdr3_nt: TGTGCCAGTACCGGGACAGGGGGCTACGAGCAGTACTTC

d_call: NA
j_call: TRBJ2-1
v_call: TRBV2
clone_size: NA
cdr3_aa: CASLRDGAYNEQFF
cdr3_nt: TGTGCCAGCCTCCGGGACGGTGCCTACAATGAGCAGTTCTTC

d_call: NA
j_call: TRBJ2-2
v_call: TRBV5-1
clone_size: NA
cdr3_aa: CASSPGPRSGELFF
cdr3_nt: TGCGCCAGCAGCCCGGGCCCGCGGTCCGGGGAGCTGTTTTTT

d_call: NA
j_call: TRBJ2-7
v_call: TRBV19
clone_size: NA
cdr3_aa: CASSIERFRSEQYF
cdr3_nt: TGTGCCAGTAGTATAGAAAGGTTTCGGAGCGAGCAGTACTTC

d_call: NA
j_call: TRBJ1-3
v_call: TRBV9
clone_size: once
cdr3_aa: CASSATASSGNTIYF
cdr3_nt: TGTGCCAGCAGCGCGACGGCAAGCTCTGGAAACACCATATATTTT

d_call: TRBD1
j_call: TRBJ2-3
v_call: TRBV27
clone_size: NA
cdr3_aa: CASSPTPGTDLTDTQYF
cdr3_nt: TGTGCCAGCAGTCCAACCCCCGGGACAGACCTCACAGATACGCAGTATTTT

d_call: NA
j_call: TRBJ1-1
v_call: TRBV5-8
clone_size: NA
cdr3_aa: CASTLSWGTEAFF
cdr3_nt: TGTGCCAGCACCCTTTCCTGGGGAACTGAAGCTTTCTTT

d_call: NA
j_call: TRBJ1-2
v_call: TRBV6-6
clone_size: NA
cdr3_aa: CASHGADYGYTF
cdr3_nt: TGTGCCAGCCATGGGGCGGACTATGGCTACACCTTC

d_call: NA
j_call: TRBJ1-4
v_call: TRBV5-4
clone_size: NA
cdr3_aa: CASSLAGLANEKLFF
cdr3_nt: TGTGCCAGCAGCTTGGCGGGGCTCGCTAATGAAAAACTGTTTTTT

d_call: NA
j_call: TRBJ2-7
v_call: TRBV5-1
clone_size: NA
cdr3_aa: CASSPEPGPHGSEQYF
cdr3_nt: TGCGCCAGCAGCCCCGAGCCCGGCCCCCACGGCTCCGAGCAGTACTTC

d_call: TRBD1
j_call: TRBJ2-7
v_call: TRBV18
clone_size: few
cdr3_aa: CASSLKTGGWWEQYF
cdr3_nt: TGTGCCAGCTCACTGAAGACAGGGGGTTGGTGGGAGCAGTACTTC

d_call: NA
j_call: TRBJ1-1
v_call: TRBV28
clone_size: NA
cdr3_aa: CASSPHLMGGTEAFF
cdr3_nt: TGTGCCAGCAGTCCCCATTTGATGGGTGGGACTGAAGCTTTCTTT

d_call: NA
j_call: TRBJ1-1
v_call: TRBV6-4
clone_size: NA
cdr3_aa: CASTLPGMDEAFF
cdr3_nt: TGTGCCAGCACCTTGCCAGGGATGGATGAAGCTTTCTTT

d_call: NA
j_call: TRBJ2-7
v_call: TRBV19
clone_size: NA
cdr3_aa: CASSTQIPGQRTYEQYF
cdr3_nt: TGTGCCAGTAGTACCCAGATCCCCGGACAGCGGACCTACGAGCAGTACTTC

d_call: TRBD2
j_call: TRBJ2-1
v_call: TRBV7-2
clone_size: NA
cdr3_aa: CASSATSGAYNEQFF
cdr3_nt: TGTGCCAGCAGCGCAACTAGCGGGGCATACAATGAGCAGTTCTTC

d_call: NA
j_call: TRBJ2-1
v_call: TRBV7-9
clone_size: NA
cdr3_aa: CASSPLGGGLSYNEQFF
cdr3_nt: TGTGCCAGCAGCCCCCTTGGGGGAGGCCTCTCCTACAATGAGCAGTTCTTC

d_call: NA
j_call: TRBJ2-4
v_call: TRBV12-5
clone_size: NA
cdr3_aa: CASGLVLAKNIQYF
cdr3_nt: TGTGCTAGTGGTTTGGTATTGGCCAAAAACATTCAGTACTTC

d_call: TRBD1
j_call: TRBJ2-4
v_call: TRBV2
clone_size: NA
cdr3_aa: CASSDGTDAKNIQYF
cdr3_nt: TGTGCCAGCAGTGACGGGACAGATGCCAAAAACATTCAGTACTTC

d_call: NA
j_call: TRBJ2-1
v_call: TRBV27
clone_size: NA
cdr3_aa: CASTLADGRGRNEQFF
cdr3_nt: TGTGCCAGCACCCTAGCCGACGGACGAGGGCGCAATGAGCAGTTCTTC